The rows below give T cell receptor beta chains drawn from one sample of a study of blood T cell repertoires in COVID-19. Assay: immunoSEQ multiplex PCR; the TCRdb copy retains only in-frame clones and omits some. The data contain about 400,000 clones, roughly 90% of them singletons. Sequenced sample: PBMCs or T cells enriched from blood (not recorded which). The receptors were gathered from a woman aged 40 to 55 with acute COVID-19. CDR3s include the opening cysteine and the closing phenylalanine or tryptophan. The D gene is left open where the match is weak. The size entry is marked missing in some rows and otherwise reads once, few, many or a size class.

TGTGCCAGCAGTTTTTGGGCCCGGGGGAACACCATATATTTT,CASSFWARGNTIYF,TRBJ1-3,NA,TRBV28,NA
TGTGCCAGCAGTTACGCGGGGGCCAAGACCCAGTACTTC,CASSYAGAKTQYF,TRBJ2-5,NA,TRBV6-5,NA
TGCAGTGCTAGAGCAGGGGCAGCTTTCTTT,CSARAGAAFF,TRBJ1-1,NA,TRBV20-1,NA
TGTGCCACCAGCAGAGACCCTCTAGCTTCCGAGCAGTACTTC,CATSRDPLASEQYF,TRBJ2-7,NA,TRBV15,NA
TGTGCCAGCAGGCCCGGGACAGGGGCCGTTTATGGCTACACCTTC,CASRPGTGAVYGYTF,TRBJ1-2,NA,TRBV6-5,TRBD1
TGTGCCAGCAGTCCCGGGGTTCCCTACGAGCAGTACTTC,CASSPGVPYEQYF,TRBJ2-7,NA,TRBV6-6,NA
TGTGCCAGCAGCAGCTACCCCCAGCATTTT,CASSSYPQHF,TRBJ1-5,NA,TRBV21-1,NA
TGTGCCACCAGCATATTAGACAATCAGCCCCAGCATTTT,CATSILDNQPQHF,TRBJ1-5,NA,TRBV15,NA
TGTGCCAGCAGATCCTTCAGGGGCAACACTGAAGCTTTCTTT,CASRSFRGNTEAFF,TRBJ1-1,NA,TRBV7-9,NA
TGTGCCAGCAGTGATTTTACAGGGTCCTACGAGCAGTACTTC,CASSDFTGSYEQYF,TRBJ2-7,NA,TRBV6-1,NA
TGTGCCAGCACGACAGGGGGCTTCACCGGGGAGCTGTTTTTT,CASTTGGFTGELFF,TRBJ2-2,NA,TRBV6-5,TRBD1
TGTGCCAGCAGCTTAGTCAGGGGAAGCAATCAGCCCCAGCATTTT,CASSLVRGSNQPQHF,TRBJ1-5,NA,TRBV7-2,NA
TGTGCCAGTAGTATAGCGGAGGGATTTGAGTTGGATACGCAGTATTTT,CASSIAEGFELDTQYF,TRBJ2-3,NA,TRBV19,NA
TGTGCCAGTAGCGAAAACACAGGGGGAGGTGAGCAGTTCTTC,CASSENTGGGEQFF,TRBJ2-1,NA,TRBV19,TRBD1
TGCGCCAGCAGCTCGCAACCAGGGGGCAACGGCTACACCTTC,CASSSQPGGNGYTF,TRBJ1-2,NA,TRBV5-1,TRBD1
TGCGCCAGCAGCTGGGACAGCTATGGCTACACCTTC,CASSWDSYGYTF,TRBJ1-2,NA,TRBV5-1,TRBD1
TGTGCCAGCAGTCCGGACAGGGGAGACTATGGCTACACCTTC,CASSPDRGDYGYTF,TRBJ1-2,NA,TRBV28,TRBD1
TGTGCCAGCAGCTCCGGGATCTACAATGAGCAGTTCTTC,CASSSGIYNEQFF,TRBJ2-1,NA,TRBV11-3,NA
TGTGCCAGTACCGAGAGGAGGAGCAGCTCCTACAATGAGCAGTTCTTC,CASTERRSSSYNEQFF,TRBJ2-1,NA,TRBV19,NA
TGTGCCAGCAGCGAGGGACTAGTTAACTCGCAGTACTTC,CASSEGLVNSQYF,TRBJ2-5,NA,TRBV7-9,TRBD2
TGCGCCAGCAGCTCACAACCGGGACAGGGTTCGGATACGCAGTATTTT,CASSSQPGQGSDTQYF,TRBJ2-3,NA,TRBV5-1,TRBD1
TGCGCCAGCAGCTTGTCTGGCTCTGCGGCGTTCTTT,CASSLSGSAAFF,TRBJ1-1,NA,TRBV5-1,NA
TGTGCCAGCAGCTTGGGGACAGGGGGCTGGGGGAACACTGAAGCTTTCTTT,CASSLGTGGWGNTEAFF,TRBJ1-1,NA,TRBV5-4,TRBD1
TGTGCCAGCAGTGAACTTCCAGTGACTGGGGCCAACGTCCTGACTTTC,CASSELPVTGANVLTF,TRBJ2-6,NA,TRBV2,NA
TGTGCCAGTAGTATACGGAGAAACACTGAAGCTTTCTTT,CASSIRRNTEAFF,TRBJ1-1,NA,TRBV19,NA
TGTGCCTGGGCGGCGGGGGGGTCGAAAAACATTCAGTACTTC,CAWAAGGSKNIQYF,TRBJ2-4,NA,TRBV30,TRBD2
TGCGCCAGCAGCCAGGGGACAGGGCTTTCCCAAGAGACCCAGTACTTC,CASSQGTGLSQETQYF,TRBJ2-5,NA,TRBV4-1,TRBD1
TGTGCCAGCAGCGTAGGGACTTCGCCATTAAGGGATACGCAGTATTTT,CASSVGTSPLRDTQYF,TRBJ2-3,NA,TRBV9,NA
TGCAGCGTTGACCCGACAGGAGAGACCCAGTACTTC,CSVDPTGETQYF,TRBJ2-5,NA,TRBV29-1,NA
TGCGCCAGCAGCCAGGTTCTCCGGGACAGGAGGCCTGAAGCTTTCTTT,CASSQVLRDRRPEAFF,TRBJ1-1,NA,TRBV4-1,TRBD1
TGTGCCAGCAGCTTGGATTGGAGCCCCGGAGAGGATACGCAGTATTTT,CASSLDWSPGEDTQYF,TRBJ2-3,NA,TRBV7-2,NA
TGTGCCAGCAGCTTAGCCCGGGGGACCTACGAGCAGTACTTC,CASSLARGTYEQYF,TRBJ2-7,NA,TRBV7-2,NA
TGTGCCAGCACCGAAATACGGGGTAGCTATGGCTACACCTTC,CASTEIRGSYGYTF,TRBJ1-2,NA,TRBV5-6,NA
TGTGCCAGCAGGGCCGGAGGCCGGTCTTACAATGAGCAGTTCTTC,CASRAGGRSYNEQFF,TRBJ2-1,NA,TRBV2,NA
TGTGCCAGCAGCCCTCAGGTAGCAGATACGCAGTATTTT,CASSPQVADTQYF,TRBJ2-3,NA,TRBV11-2,NA
TGCGCCAGCAGCCAACCGACAGGGGTGAACACTGAAGCTTTCTTT,CASSQPTGVNTEAFF,TRBJ1-1,NA,TRBV4-1,TRBD1
TGTGCCAGCAGCAAAGTCCCGGGGACTAGCGGGGGGGCCAGTCCGCAGTATTTT,CASSKVPGTSGGASPQYF,TRBJ2-3,NA,TRBV21-1,NA
TGTGCCACCAGCAGATCTAGCGGGGGGGCCGATCCGTCCTGGGAGACCCAGTACTTC,CATSRSSGGADPSWETQYF,TRBJ2-5,NA,TRBV15,TRBD2
TGCGCCAGCAGCTTGCGGCAAGAGACCCAGTACTTC,CASSLRQETQYF,TRBJ2-5,once,TRBV5-1,NA
TGTGCCAGCAGTTCCCGGGACAGCTATGGCTACACCTTC,CASSSRDSYGYTF,TRBJ1-2,few,TRBV12-3/TRBV12-4,TRBD1
TGTGCCAGCAGTGAGACTAGGGAGGGGCCTTACCAAGAGACCCAGTACTTC,CASSETREGPYQETQYF,TRBJ2-5,NA,TRBV7-9,TRBD2
TGTGCCAGCAGCCCAACTAGCGGGGGACGAAATGAGCAGTTCTTC,CASSPTSGGRNEQFF,TRBJ2-1,NA,TRBV7-9,TRBD2
TGCAGCGCCCAATTAGCGGGGGGGTCGGGAGATACGCAGTATTTT,CSAQLAGGSGDTQYF,TRBJ2-3,NA,TRBV29-1,TRBD2
TGTGCCAGCAGTACCAGGGTAGGAGACACTGAAGCTTTCTTT,CASSTRVGDTEAFF,TRBJ1-1,NA,TRBV2,NA
TGTGCCAGCAGTTTACAGGAGGGGACTGAAGCTTTCTTT,CASSLQEGTEAFF,TRBJ1-1,NA,TRBV12-3/TRBV12-4,NA
TGTGCCAGCAGCTTAGGGGGGGACAGGGTAAACGAAGCTTTCTTT,CASSLGGDRVNEAFF,TRBJ1-1,NA,TRBV11-3,TRBD1
TGTGCCAGCAGCCAAGAGCTTGGGAGGGGACAGTACTTC,CASSQELGRGQYF,TRBJ2-7,NA,TRBV7-9,TRBD2
TGTGCCAGCACCAAAACTCCTGCTTGCGCCTATAATTCACCCCTCCACTTT,CASTKTPACAYNSPLHF,TRBJ1-6,NA,TRBV21-1,NA
TGTGCCAGCAGCCGCAGCTATGGCTACACCTTC,CASSRSYGYTF,TRBJ1-2,NA,TRBV5-8,NA